The T cell receptor (beta chain) under discussion was sequenced for a study of HIV-infected patients and healthy controls. Findings of the study overall: Untreated HIV+ repertoires had roughly threefold fewer distinct CDR3s and lower Shannon diversity than healthy controls. The seeming recovery of the Gini index after therapy in HIV-infected patients vanished in size-matched data.

This CDR3 spans 15 amino acids. The germline V gene encodes CDR1 SGHTA and CDR2 FQGNSA. V gave up 1 base and J gave up 8 bases, with 14 bases separating them. All unsorted peripheral T cells were captured because whole blood was used without fractionation. This clonotype has ten or more counts. Its specificity is unknown. Reverse transcription used about 500 ng RNA and constant-region primers for alpha and beta. Alpha and beta chain libraries were made separately by chain-specific third strand synthesis with multiplexing indices. TCRdb reanalysed the 5' RACE reads using MiXCR and keeps one entry per CDR3 protein. The table lists roughly 22,000 distinct CDR3 sequences, under 9.5% of them singletons, with 4% in the top ten.

This chain joins TRBV7-2 and TRBJ1-4; maybe TRBD1 (6 bases). The sequencing input was blood. The clonotype comes from an adult in good health. CDR3 amino acids: CASSLVKGVEEKLFF. The CDR3 DNA reads TGTGCCAGCAGCTTAGTAAAGGGGGTGGAGGAAAAACTGTTTTTT.